Detailed here is one T cell receptor beta chain. What it binds is not known. This entry belongs to a study of cytomegalovirus exposure and HLA in healthy donors. Study results and caveats: Most TCRs appeared rarely, but some public TCRs recurred in many donors. In vitro assays verified that three CMV-associated chains recognized CMV antigens specifically. A missense DCLRE1C variant was associated with V- and J-gene trimming of TCR beta chains in a later analysis, and an independent cohort replicated the association. The study assumed roughly uniform donor sequencing depth for presence/absence analyses.

Losses at the gene ends were 3 bases for V and 10 bases for J; bases not matched to a gene: 6. The CDR3 extends over 13 amino acids. From germline, CDR1 is MDHEN and CDR2 SYDVKM. The primer mix had 60 Vbeta and 13 Jbeta primers. Produced via immunoSEQ multiplex PCR; TCRdb's table is partial and in-frame only. The repertoire holds about 200,000 clones, with around 83% as singletons. The chain has TRBV28 and TRBJ1-1, with 9 bases fitting TRBD1. This TCR came from a girl under 18 in good health and CMV-seronegative. Source material: PBMCs. The CDR3 nucleotides are TGTGCCAGCAGTTTCGGGACAGGGAGGAGAGCTTTCTTT. It yields the protein CASSFGTGRRAFF.